This T cell receptor beta chain came from a study of T cells after yellow fever vaccination. This clonotype was picked up a small number of times. Its matching antigen is unknown. The CDR3 runs 12 residues. CDR1 LNHNV and CDR2 YYDKDF come from the germline V gene (reference sequence). V was clipped by 5 bases and J by 7 bases; unmatched bases: 4. Broader study findings: From the bulk population, abundant clonotypes could contaminate and appear within FACS-sorted repertoires. Once the booster was given, most primary-vaccination clones reappeared, at approximately 97% for CD4 and over 70% for CD8.

TCRdb reprocessed the 5' RACE reads via MiXCR and lists one record per CDR3 protein. The table has 99,000 or so distinct CDR3 sequences, approximately 5.5% seen once. The source was CD8+ T cells sorted from PBMCs, collected 10 days after the yellow fever booster vaccination. The chain employs TRBV15 and TRBJ1-1; the match to TRBD1 covers 7 bases. The TCR sequence derives from a man between 18 and 29 years old who received the YFV17D yellow fever vaccine. CDR3 amino acids: CATSPDRREAFF. In nucleotides, the CDR3 is TGTGCCACCAGCCCGGACAGGCGTGAAGCTTTCTTT. The variable domain in full, with the rest retrieved from reference TRBV15 and TRBJ1-1, is DAMVIQNPRYQVTQFGKPVTLSCSQTLNHNVMYWYQQKSSQAPKLLFHYYDKDFNNEADTPDNFQSRRPNTSFCFLDIRSPGLGDTAMYLCATSPDRREAFFGQGTRLTVV.